Listed here is a single T cell receptor beta chain. The antigen is unknown. Using immunoSEQ multiplex PCR, the repertoire was profiled, and TCRdb retains in-frame clones only, with some absent. This table has approximately 74,000 clones, roughly 85% appearing once. The data are from a study of T cell responses to AZD1222 COVID-19 vaccine. Notes on the study in general: Dominant CD4 TCR responses targeted spike regions 160-218 and 743-854.

The clonotype comes from an adult in good health. This sample comprised peripheral blood, obtained on day 0 of AZD1222 vaccination.

The CDR3, as DNA: TGTGCCAGCAGCCGCGCGAGGGGGGAGGGACAGCCCCAGCATTTT. Residues: CASSRARGEGQPQHF. The genes are TRBV6-5 and TRBJ1-5; tentatively, D is TRBD1 (6 bases). CDR1 and CDR2 from the germline V gene are MNHEY and SVGAGI. The CDR3 extends over 15 amino acids. Deletions cut 6 bases from V and 7 bases from J, with 19 bases between.